This T cell receptor (beta chain) originates from a study of blood T cells in healthy people across ages. General study results and limits: Naive CD4+ cell counts and diversity both ran higher in long-lived than in aged donors.

Alongside a J-beta primer mix, a sample-barcoded 5' primer served in a second PCR lasting roughly 6 to 11 cycles. TCRdb ran MiXCR on the 5' RACE reads and lists one entry per CDR3 protein. The table lists 500,000 to 550,000 distinct CDR3 sequences, less than 25% of them singletons. Deletions cut 2 bases from V and 6 bases from J, with 11 bases between. Germline V gene sequence: CDR1 SQVTM, CDR2 ANQGSEA. The CDR3 loop spans 13 amino acids. Details on this clonotype: Its antigen is unknown.

This same sample was also taken into another study, of T cells of mothers and their children. That work contributes: Similar effects of thymic selection on TCR recombination output were recorded in related and unrelated pairs.

The sequenced sample consisted of blood. This TCR was recovered from a boy aged 5-17 years in good health. V is TRBV29-1 and J is TRBJ2-4; no definite D call. This chain's CDR3 is CSVELGSANIQYF. CDR3 nucleotide sequence: TGCAGCGTTGAATTAGGGTCTGCAAACATTCAGTACTTC.